Listed here are 19 T cell receptor beta chains from one sample, sequenced in a study of T cell changes during pregnancy in multiple sclerosis. Assay: immunoSEQ multiplex PCR; the TCRdb copy retains only in-frame clones and omits some. The profile shows approximately 42,000 clones, 84% of them singletons. This sample comprised CD4+ T cells from peripheral blood mononuclear cells, obtained before pregnancy. The receptors originated from a female donor with multiple sclerosis, enrolled in a pregnancy study.

This clone showed up just once. This sequence joins TRBV7-7 and TRBJ2-1, with a possible D match to TRBD2 (6 bases). V shed 5 bases and J shed 10 bases, with 18 bases lying between them. CDR3 size: 14 residues. Germline V CDR1 and CDR2: SSHAT, FNYEAQ (reference sequence). The CDR3 bases are TGTGCCAGCAGCCCAAATCTGGGGGGTCGGGAGCAGTTCTTC. Translated: CASSPNLGGREQFF.

The V and J genes are TRBV6-5 and TRBJ2-1, with D possibly TRBD2 on 7 matching bases. This CDR3 region has 15 residues. Germline loops: CDR1 MNHEY, CDR2 SVGAGI. Trimming stripped 7 bases from V and 0 bases from J, with 13 bases between. CDR3 protein: CASNLAGASYNEQFF. The CDR3 DNA follows: TGTGCCAGCAATTTGGCGGGGGCCTCCTACAATGAGCAGTTCTTC.

V gene TRBV7-2 combines with J gene TRBJ1-2; no clear D gene. The V and J ends lost 1 base and 8 bases respectively, with 14 bases between them. The CDR3 has 14 residues. Germline loops: CDR1 SGHTA, CDR2 FQGNSA. The CDR3, as DNA: TGTGCCAGCAGCTTAGTTCACAGTGCCCGCGGCTACACCTTC. The encoded protein is CASSLVHSARGYTF.

The chain uses TRBV5-8 and TRBJ1-3; a possible D gene is TRBD1 (6 bases). This CDR3 has 15 residues. CDR1 is SGHTS, CDR2 YDEGEE, per germline. The germline V and J ends were trimmed by 4 bases and 4 bases, with 15 bases remaining between them. This chain's CDR3 is CASSRSGERGNTIYF. The CDR3 DNA reads TGTGCCAGCAGCCGATCAGGGGAACGAGGAAACACCATATATTTT.

The chain is built from TRBV6-6 and TRBJ1-2; tentative D call: TRBD1 (6 bases). V was clipped by 4 bases and J by 0 bases, with 9 bases between them. The CDR3 loop spans 14 amino acids. Germline CDR1 MNHNY, CDR2 SVGAGI (reference sequence). CDR3 sequence: CASSFRGANYGYTF. CDR3 in DNA: TGTGCCAGCAGTTTCAGGGGAGCTAACTATGGCTACACCTTC.

By frequency in the sample, this clone is medium-sized. The chain couples TRBV19 to TRBJ2-7, with TRBD2 matching over 9 bases. The CDR3 spans 14 residues. Germline-derived CDR1 and CDR2 are LNHDA and SQIVND (reference sequence). V lost 4 bases and J lost 3; bases outside the gene matches: 4. The CDR3 is CASSSAGGGYEQYF. In DNA form, the CDR3 reads TGTGCCAGTAGTAGCGCGGGAGGGGGCTACGAGCAGTACTTC.

The V call is TRBV6-5, the J call TRBJ1-1; no clear D. V was pared by 7 bases and J by 5 bases, with 14 bases between. Germline values: CDR1 MNHEY, CDR2 SVGAGI. The CDR3 loop spans 13 amino acids. CDR3 coding DNA: TGTGCCAGCACATATCAGGTCGGAACTGAAGCTTTCTTT. Translated, it gives CASTYQVGTEAFF.

The J gene is TRBJ2-3, the V gene TRBV12-5; 8 bases map to TRBD1. CDR3 length: 21 amino acids. Germline CDR1 LGHNT, CDR2 FRNRAP. The V and J ends lost 4 bases and 1 base, in that order; junction bases with no gene match: 22. CDR3 amino acids: CASGSRFPTFLRGQGTDTQYF. CDR3 in DNA: TGTGCTAGTGGTTCGCGCTTCCCCACCTTTCTCCGGGGACAGGGCACAGATACGCAGTATTTT.

The chain combines TRBV5-4 with TRBJ1-1, with 10 bases that match TRBD1. Germline V gene sequence: CDR1 SGHNT, CDR2 YYREEE (reference sequence). The CDR3 runs 17 residues. V gave up 4 bases and J gave up 3 bases; unmatched junction bases: 12. The CDR3 sequence: CASSPRNTGTGDTEAFF. In nucleotides, the CDR3 is TGTGCCAGCAGCCCGAGAAACACCGGGACAGGGGACACTGAAGCTTTCTTT.

The rearrangement joins TRBV30 to TRBJ2-1; the match to TRBD2 covers 9 bases. This CDR3 contains 14 residues. The trim removed 5 bases at V and 3 bases at J, leaving 5 bases unmatched. Per germline, CDR1 GTSNPN and CDR2 SVGIG (reference sequence). In nucleotides, the CDR3 is TGTGCCTGGGAGAGACTAGCGGTCTACAATGAGCAGTTCTTC. Amino acid sequence: CAWERLAVYNEQFF.

V usage is TRBV2 and J usage is TRBJ2-1, with 8 bases aligning to TRBD2. Per the germline V gene, CDR1 is SNHLY and CDR2 is FYNNEI. After removal of 6 bases from V and 5 bases from J, the junction contained 3 bases not matched to a gene. This CDR3 region has 13 residues. The CDR3 region is CASSGLADNEQFF. The CDR3 bases are TGTGCCAGCAGCGGACTAGCAGACAATGAGCAGTTCTTC.

Written as DNA, the CDR3 is TGTGCCTGGAGTTACGGACTAGGACTGAGGGAGCAGTACTTC. This gives the protein CAWSYGLGLREQYF. V and J are TRBV30 and TRBJ2-7, with TRBD2 identical over 7 bases. CDR3 length: 14 amino acids. Germline V gene data show CDR1 as GTSNPN and CDR2 as SVGIG (reference sequence). V lost 2 bases and J lost 7; bases outside the gene matches: 11.

The V and J genes are TRBV7-2 and TRBJ2-1; 7 bases agree with TRBD2. The V and J ends lost 4 bases and 3 bases, in that order; junction bases with no gene match: 6. Looked up from germline, CDR1 is SGHTA and CDR2 is FQGNSA. CDR3 size: 15 residues. The CDR3 reads CASSSSSGLYNEQFF. In DNA form, the CDR3 reads TGTGCCAGCAGCTCATCTAGCGGACTCTACAATGAGCAGTTCTTC.

This chain connects TRBV11-2 to TRBJ2-7; D is undetermined. Germline CDR1 is SGHAT and CDR2 is FQNNGV. Trimming took off 0 bases at V and 2 bases at J, with 11 bases between the two ends. The CDR3 spans 15 residues. CDR3: CASSLDSQPTYEQYF. Here the CDR3 DNA reads TGTGCCAGCAGCTTAGATTCACAGCCGACCTACGAGCAGTACTTC.

The gene calls are TRBV6-5 and TRBJ1-3, with D possibly TRBD1 on 5 matching bases. The V gene lost 4 bases and the J gene lost 4 bases, with 17 bases spanning the gap. This CDR3 has 16 amino acids. Germline V gene sequence: CDR1 MNHEY, CDR2 SVGAGI. The CDR3 DNA reads TGTGCCAGCAGTTGGTGGGATCGGGGGGTAGGAAACACCATATATTTT. It codes for CASSWWDRGVGNTIYF.

The chain recombines TRBV19 with TRBJ1-5, with D perhaps matching TRBD1 (6 bases). Trimming left V 3 bases short and J 0 bases short, with 9 bases between. The CDR3 is 15 residues long. Germline V gene lookup returns CDR1 LNHDA and CDR2 SQIVND (reference sequence). The DNA of the CDR3 is TGTGCCAGTAGTATTCAGGGGAGTAGCAATCAGCCCCAGCATTTT. This encodes CASSIQGSSNQPQHF.

V and J are TRBV19 and TRBJ2-7; 10 bases map to TRBD2. V was clipped by 4 bases and J by 1 base; unmatched bases: 4. This CDR3 has 15 residues. Germline CDR1 and CDR2: LNHDA and SQIVND (reference sequence). The CDR3: CASSTILAGSYEQYF. The CDR3 DNA reads TGTGCCAGTAGTACGATACTAGCGGGGTCCTACGAGCAGTACTTC. Full variable domain (outside the CDR3, taken from reference TRBV19 and TRBJ2-7): DGGITQSPKYLFRKEGQNVTLSCEQNLNHDAMYWYRQDPGQGLRLIYYSQIVNDFQKGDIAEGYSVSREKKESFPLTVTSAQKNPTAFYLCASSTILAGSYEQYFGPGTRLTVT.

The chain combines TRBV30 with TRBJ1-5, with D possibly TRBD1 on 6 matching bases. V gave up 2 bases and J gave up 5 bases, with 19 bases separating them. CDR1 and CDR2 from the germline V gene are GTSNPN and SVGIG (reference sequence). The CDR3 totals 16 residues. The CDR3: CAWSSLRGPRDQPQHF. Here the CDR3 DNA reads TGTGCCTGGAGTTCCCTCAGGGGACCGCGGGATCAGCCCCAGCATTTT.

The chain combines TRBV6-5 with TRBJ1-1, with 9 bases aligning to TRBD1. Trimming removed 2 bases from V and 6 bases from J; junction bases left unmatched: 10. The germline V gene encodes CDR1 MNHEY and CDR2 SVGAGI. This CDR3 has 16 residues. CDR3 nucleotides: TGTGCCAGCAGTTACGGGGGACAGGGCTTCTTCGCTGAAGCTTTCTTT. It specifies CASSYGGQGFFAEAFF.